The clone carrying this T cell receptor beta chain was counted once. The source of the sample is a study of shared clonotypes between healthy human individuals. Study-level background: The study used three CD4 naive, three CD4 memory, two CD8 naive and one CD8 memory plate per donor.

Partitioning of CD4+ cells yielded a CD45RA+ naive subset and a CD45RA-negative memory subset. Germline lookup yields CDR1 MDHEN and CDR2 SYDVKM. V shed 8 bases, J shed 3 bases, and the junction held 11 bases outside the gene matches. The length of the CDR3 is 16 residues. Deep-level assay runs were performed. Across several immunoSEQ plates, the genomic DNA of each subset was split evenly. The repertoire was sequenced with immunoSEQ multiplex PCR; TCRdb's copy has only in-frame clones and lacks some. The sample has a few million clones; roughly 93% are singletons. The sequence came from a man younger than 35 in good health. Some clones in this sample may be carry-over from other donors' samples. J is TRBJ2-3 and V is TRBV28, with TRBD1 identical over 10 bases. The sequenced material came from naive CD4+ T cells from PBMCs. Subset noted: CD45RA+ positively selected. CDR3 nucleotides: TGTGCCAGCGGCCACGCGGGACAGGGGTCGACAGATACGCAGTATTTT. The encoded protein is CASGHAGQGSTDTQYF.